The 28 T cell receptor beta chains presented below share a single source sample, sequenced in a study of regulatory T cells in long-lasting Graves disease. The sample's time point: newly diagnosed GD, antithyroid drugs for less than 3 months. The TCR library was prepared using RNA isolated from PBMCs. According to the study, TCR beta libraries were built with iRepertoire HTBI primers and CDR3-region Arm-PCR. TCRdb recomputed calls from the multiplex PCR reads with MiXCR, one row per CDR3 protein. The sample shows just over 600,000 distinct CDR3 sequences, about 15% of them seen only once. These same data were also listed under a study on T cells in Graves' hyperthyroidism and ophthalmopathy.

This specimen was peripheral blood mononuclear cells (PBMCs), taken at new diagnosis, from a patient treated with antithyroid drugs. The receptors shown here come from a woman in her twenties or thirties with Graves disease.

This clonotype was observed a few times. The rearrangement uses TRBV20-1 and TRBJ2-6, with D possibly matching TRBD2 (5 bases). Trimming took 5 bases from V and 0 from J, leaving 11 bases between them. There are 15 residues in the CDR3. Germline values: CDR1 DFQATT, CDR2 SNEGSKA (reference sequence). The CDR3 sequence: CSALAPNSGANVLTF. In nucleotides, the CDR3 is TGCAGTGCTCTAGCTCCGAACTCTGGGGCCAACGTCCTGACTTTC.

Many counts were recorded for this clonotype. The rearrangement uses TRBV14 and TRBJ2-1; possibly TRBD2 for D (5 bases). With 3 bases removed from V and 3 bases from J, the gap between germline ends came to 15 bases. The length of the CDR3 is 16 residues. Per the germline V gene, CDR1 is SGHDN and CDR2 is FVKESK. CDR3 DNA sequence: TGTGCCAGCAGCCAGCTTGGGAGTTTCGGCTACAATGAGCAGTTCTTC. It yields the protein CASSQLGSFGYNEQFF.

The chain is built from TRBV29-1 and TRBJ2-1, with 13 bases lining up with TRBD2. There are 14 residues in the CDR3. Germline V CDR1 and CDR2: SQVTM, ANQGSEA. The V segment lost 7 bases and the J segment 13 bases; nucleotides outside the gene matches: 13. CDR3 protein: CSAQRHGGLAGQFF. Here the CDR3 DNA reads TGCAGCGCCCAACGACACGGGGGACTAGCGGGACAGTTCTTC.

The chain recombines TRBV12-3 or TRBV12-4 with TRBJ2-2; D may be TRBD1 or TRBD2 (5 bases each). The V end was cut by 6 bases, the J end by 8 bases, with 13 bases between. The CDR3 length is 13 residues. In DNA, the CDR3 is TGTGCCAGCAGACGGGACCTGGCTGGGGAGCTGTTTTTT. Protein: CASRRDLAGELFF.

This clonotype was picked up many times. The chain has TRBV28 and TRBJ2-7; D gene uncertain. Trimming removed 6 bases from V and 5 bases from J, with 11 bases in between. This CDR3 spans 12 amino acids. CDR1 is MDHEN, CDR2 SYDVKM, per germline. CDR3 sequence: CASSGFLHEQYF. The CDR3 DNA reads as TGTGCCAGCAGCGGATTTTTGCACGAGCAGTACTTC.

The V call is TRBV4-1, the J call TRBJ2-1; possibly TRBD1 for D (6 bases). The J call could be wrong; TRBJ2-5 is a better fit for the DNA end. Germline loops: CDR1 MGHRA, CDR2 YSYEKL. The CDR3 contains 16 residues. CDR3 in amino acids: CASSQKVSRGEETQYF. CDR3 bases: TGCGCCAGCAGCCAAAAAGTGAGCAGGGGCGAAGAGACCCAGTACTTC.

This clonotype was counted between two and nine times. The chain links TRBV5-1 to TRBJ2-5; D remains unclear. Germline V CDR1 and CDR2: SGHRS, YFSETQ. V dropped 1 base and J dropped 1 base, with 8 bases sitting between them. This CDR3 contains 14 residues. The CDR3 nucleotides are TGCGCCAGCAGCTTGTACGAGCCCCAAGAGACCCAGTACTTC. Translation gives CASSLYEPQETQYF.

The chain employs TRBV7-9 and TRBJ1-1; 7 bases fit TRBD1. In germline, CDR1 is SEHNR, CDR2 FQNEAQ (reference sequence). This CDR3 spans 12 amino acids. The V gene end was trimmed by 1 base and the J gene end by 9 bases; junction bases not matched to a gene: 2. The CDR3 is CASSLVGQKAFF. The CDR3, as DNA: TGTGCCAGCAGCTTAGTGGGACAGAAAGCTTTCTTT.

This clonotype was detected many times. The genes are TRBV20-1 and TRBJ2-3, with D unclear. Trimming removed 1 base at V and 4 bases at J, with 12 bases between. Germline-derived CDR1 and CDR2 are DFQATT and SNEGSKA (reference sequence). The CDR3 length is 14 residues. CDR3 sequence (DNA): TGCAGTGCTAGAGGGTCGACCAGAGCAGATACGCAGTATTTT. Amino acids: CSARGSTRADTQYF.

Many counts were recorded for this clonotype. Its ends do not fully match the called genes, so a read error is possible. V gene TRBV12-3 or TRBV12-4 combines with J gene TRBJ2-3; 8 nucleotides match TRBD2. The CDR3 sequence is 13 residues long. The CDR3 nucleotides read TGTGCCAGCACCTGGACTAGCAGAGATACGCAGTATTTT. It yields the protein CASTWTSRDTQYF.

This clonotype was counted many times. The genes are TRBV12-3 or TRBV12-4 and TRBJ2-1; D not certain. Trimming removed 5 bases at V and 10 bases at J, with 9 bases between. The CDR3 has 11 residues. In DNA, the CDR3 is TGTGCCAGCAGTCCAAAAAGCGAGCAGTTCTTC. Protein product: CASSPKSEQFF.

This clonotype was seen more than once but under ten times. The rearrangement joins TRBV20-1 to TRBJ2-3; D may be TRBD1 (5 bases). TRBJ2-5 explains the end of the DNA better; the J call may be wrong. Germline CDR1 reads DFQATT; CDR2 reads SNEGSKA (reference sequence). The CDR3 is made up of 11 amino acids. This CDR3 reads CSAFRGAAQYF. In nucleotides, the CDR3 is TGCAGTGCTTTCCGTGGGGCGGCCCAGTACTTC.

Ten or more counts support this clonotype. The rearrangement uses TRBV28 and TRBJ1-5; the match to TRBD1 covers 12 bases. Unmatched junction bases numbered 6, after V lost 3 bases and J lost 6 bases. CDR1 is MDHEN and CDR2 is SYDVKM in the germline V gene. The CDR3 extends over 16 amino acids. CDR3 region: CASSFGRDRGRQPQHF. The CDR3 coding sequence is TGTGCCAGCAGTTTTGGCCGGGACAGGGGGCGTCAGCCCCAGCATTTT.

The chain couples TRBV12-5 to TRBJ2-4, with a weak D call TRBD2 (5 bases). The DNA end is more similar to TRBJ2-1, so the J call may be wrong. The CDR3 consists of 11 residues. CDR1 is LGHNT, CDR2 FRNRAP, per germline. CDR3 DNA: TGTGCTAGTGGTTTGAGCGGCGAGCAGTTCTTC. It encodes CASGLSGEQFF.

V is TRBV30 and J is TRBJ2-1; TRBD1 agrees at 9 bases. The V and J ends lost 3 bases and 2 bases, in that order; junction bases with no gene match: 5. The CDR3 loop spans 15 amino acids. Germline V lookup: CDR1 GTSNPN, CDR2 SVGIG (reference sequence). CDR3 sequence (DNA): TGTGCCTGGAGCGGAGGGACAGGGACCTACAATGAGCAGTTCTTC. It codes for CAWSGGTGTYNEQFF.

This chain uses TRBV20-1 with TRBJ2-1; no clear D gene. Germline CDR1 DFQATT, CDR2 SNEGSKA (reference sequence). The CDR3 has 11 residues. The V gene lost 8 bases and the J gene lost 1 base, with 6 bases spanning the gap. This CDR3 is CSPRSYNEQFF. The CDR3 DNA reads as TGCAGTCCCCGATCCTACAATGAGCAGTTCTTC.

This clonotype showed up many times. The chain has TRBV28 and TRBJ1-2; possibly TRBD1 for D (5 bases). The V end was cut by 3 bases, the J end by 5 bases, with 13 bases between. The V gene's germline CDR1 is MDHEN and CDR2 SYDVKM. There are 14 residues in the CDR3. This CDR3 is CASSFHGTVYGYTF. The CDR3 nucleotides read TGTGCCAGCAGTTTCCACGGGACGGTATATGGCTACACCTTC.

This clonotype has ten or more counts. The chain links TRBV12-3 or TRBV12-4 to TRBJ2-1; D is unclear. This CDR3 is built from 15 residues. V dropped 3 bases and J dropped 0 bases, with 9 bases sitting between them. CDR3 sequence: CASSFLRSSYNEQFF. The CDR3 nucleotides read TGTGCCAGCAGTTTTCTGCGGAGCTCCTACAATGAGCAGTTCTTC.

This clonotype was recorded many times. This chain joins TRBV27 and TRBJ2-7; 8 bases match TRBD1. CDR1 MNHEY and CDR2 SMNVEV come from the germline V gene (reference sequence). The length of the CDR3 is 14 residues. The J segment lost 5 bases and the V segment lost 5 bases, leaving 8 bases of the junction unmatched. The CDR3 loop reads CASSPPGQVNEQYF. CDR3 DNA: TGTGCCAGCAGTCCGCCGGGACAGGTAAACGAGCAGTACTTC.

The rearrangement uses TRBV7-9 and TRBJ1-1, with D hard to call. Germline loops: CDR1 SEHNR, CDR2 FQNEAQ (reference sequence). Deletions cut 0 bases from V and 11 bases from J, with 10 bases between. This CDR3 is built from 12 residues. Written as DNA, the CDR3 is TGTGCCAGCAGCTTAGCGGAGATGTGGGCTTTCTTT. Its protein is CASSLAEMWAFF.

This clonotype was detected only a few times. J is TRBJ2-5 and V is TRBV5-4; TRBD2 agrees at 10 bases. The CDR3 loop spans 15 amino acids. CDR1 and CDR2 from the germline V gene are SGHNT and YYREEE (reference sequence). V was pared by 7 bases and J by 0 bases, with 6 bases of the junction left unmatched. CDR3 in amino acids: CASAPTSGYQETQYF. CDR3 sequence (DNA): TGTGCCAGCGCACCGACTAGCGGGTACCAAGAGACCCAGTACTTC.

This clonotype was observed at least ten times. The chain combines TRBV27 with TRBJ2-1; TRBD2 agrees at 9 bases. CDR1 is MNHEY and CDR2 is SMNVEV in the germline V gene (reference sequence). This CDR3 has 17 amino acids. Losses at the gene ends were 3 bases for V and 5 bases for J; bases not matched to a gene: 11. Here the CDR3 DNA reads TGTGCCAGCAGTTTTTGGTCCCCGACTAGCGGCAACAATGAGCAGTTCTTC. Amino acid sequence: CASSFWSPTSGNNEQFF.

This clonotype appeared a single time. The rearrangement uses TRBV2 and TRBJ2-1, with 10 bases fitting TRBD2. V trimming: 5 bases; J trimming: 8 bases; junction bases outside the gene matches: 6. This CDR3 spans 14 amino acids. In germline, CDR1 is SNHLY, CDR2 FYNNEI. The DNA of the CDR3 is TGTGCCAGCAGTAGGAGCGGGGGGGCCGATGAGCAGTTCTTC. This encodes CASSRSGGADEQFF.

The chain recombines TRBV2 with TRBJ2-1; TRBD2 might be the D (6 bases). V was trimmed by 4 bases and J by 6 bases, leaving 10 bases between them. The CDR3 extends over 13 amino acids. Per germline, CDR1 SNHLY and CDR2 FYNNEI. The CDR3 reads CASSVFSGNEQFF. For the CDR3, the DNA is TGTGCCAGCAGTGTTTTTAGCGGCAATGAGCAGTTCTTC.

This clonotype was counted many times. The CDR3 protein is CASSGGVQSMNTEAFF. In DNA, the CDR3 is TGCGCCAGCAGCGGGGGGGTTCAGAGCATGAACACTGAAGCTTTCTTT. The chain carries TRBV5-1 and TRBJ1-1; a weak D match, TRBD1 (5 bases). This CDR3 is built from 16 residues. V gave up 4 bases and J gave up 0 bases, with 16 bases separating them. Germline V gives CDR1 SGHRS, CDR2 YFSETQ.

This clonotype was counted a few times. The chain recombines TRBV7-9 with TRBJ2-2; 9 bases line up with TRBD1. After removal of 5 bases from V and 4 bases from J, the junction contained 2 bases not matched to a gene. Per the germline V gene, CDR1 is SEHNR and CDR2 is FQNEAQ (reference sequence). The CDR3 extends over 14 amino acids. CDR3 coding DNA: TGTGCCAGCAGCCGGGACAGGGTCACCGGGGAGCTGTTTTTT. Amino acids: CASSRDRVTGELFF.

J is TRBJ2-2 and V is TRBV28, with 9 bases aligning to TRBD1. With V trimmed by 5 bases and J by 4 bases, 8 bases remained unmatched. CDR1 is MDHEN, CDR2 SYDVKM, per germline. CDR3 length: 16 residues. The CDR3 nucleotides are TGTGCCAGCAGTCTCCGACAGGGGGTTGGCACCGGGGAGCTGTTTTTT. Translation gives CASSLRQGVGTGELFF.

For this clonotype: This may be a read error: a much more frequent sequence differs by one nucleotide. The chain carries TRBV2 and TRBJ2-7, with 13 bases that match TRBD2. This CDR3 has 17 amino acids. The germline V gene encodes CDR1 SNHLY and CDR2 FYNNEI. The CDR3 nucleotides read TGTGCCAGCAGCCCCACACCGGGACTAGCGGGACACTACGAGCAGTGCTTC. It translates to CASSPTPGLAGHYEQCF. The whole variable domain, filled in from reference TRBV2 and TRBJ2-7, reads EPEVTQTPSHQVTQMGQEVILRCVPISNHLYFYWYRQILGQKVEFLVSFYNNEISEKSEIFDDQFSVERPDGSNFTLKIRSTKLEDSAMYFCASSPTPGLAGHYEQCFGPGTRLTVT.